This is a list of T cell receptor beta chains from one sample in a study of blood T cell repertoires in COVID-19. Clones were sequenced by immunoSEQ multiplex PCR, and TCRdb holds only the in-frame ones, with some missing. Among about 320,000 clones listed, 86% were seen once. Specimen: PBMCs or T cells enriched from blood (not recorded which). Receptor source: a woman under 30 who had recovered from COVID-19. CDR3s include the opening cysteine and the closing phenylalanine or tryptophan. The D gene is left open where the match is weak. Rows may omit the clone size; those that give it use once, few, many or a size class.

D gene	J gene	V gene	clone size	CDR3 protein	CDR3 DNA
NA	TRBJ2-1	TRBV7-9	NA	CASSRGIPGQRFF	TGTGCCAGCAGCCGGGGGATTCCGGGACAGAGGTTCTTC
TRBD1	TRBJ1-6	TRBV7-3	NA	CASSLTPDRGNSPLHF	TGTGCCAGCAGCTTAACCCCGGACAGGGGGAATTCACCCCTCCACTTT
TRBD1	TRBJ1-2	TRBV4-1	NA	CASSQERTGNIYGYTF	TGCGCCAGCAGCCAAGAACGGACAGGCAATATCTATGGCTACACCTTC
TRBD1	TRBJ1-4	TRBV28	NA	CASSIAPGQGPEKLFF	TGTGCCAGCAGCATCGCTCCGGGACAGGGGCCGGAAAAACTGTTTTTT
NA	TRBJ2-7	TRBV14	once	CASSQEQGTSYEQYF	TGTGCCAGCAGCCAAGAGCAGGGGACCTCCTACGAGCAGTACTTC
NA	TRBJ1-1	TRBV18	once	CASSPVRETEAFF	TGTGCCAGCTCACCAGTAAGGGAGACTGAAGCTTTCTTT
NA	TRBJ2-7	TRBV29-1	NA	CSVAGQSSYEQYF	TGCAGCGTCGCGGGACAGAGCTCCTACGAGCAGTACTTC
NA	TRBJ2-7	TRBV4-1	NA	CASSQVGGSLSYEQYF	TGCGCCAGCAGCCAAGTTGGCGGATCCCTCTCCTACGAGCAGTACTTC
NA	TRBJ1-4	TRBV5-6	NA	CASSLTGFRKLFF	TGTGCCAGCAGCCTCACAGGGTTTCGAAAACTGTTTTTT
NA	TRBJ2-7	TRBV28	once	CASSPAYGLYEQYF	TGTGCCAGCAGCCCTGCCTATGGGCTCTACGAGCAGTACTTC
NA	TRBJ2-5	TRBV3-1/TRBV3-2	NA	CASSQDLAGRAEETQYF	TGTGCCAGCAGCCAAGATCTAGCTGGAAGGGCAGAGGAGACCCAGTACTTC
TRBD1	TRBJ1-1	TRBV15	NA	CATSRGTGNSEAFF	TGTGCCACCAGCAGGGGGACAGGGAACTCTGAAGCTTTCTTT
TRBD1	TRBJ1-1	TRBV3-1/TRBV3-2	NA	CASSQETGGGTEAFF	TGTGCCAGCAGCCAAGAGACAGGGGGTGGAACTGAAGCTTTCTTT
NA	TRBJ2-2	TRBV29-1	NA	CSVLRGANTGELFF	TGCAGCGTCCTCAGGGGGGCGAACACCGGGGAGCTGTTTTTT
TRBD1	TRBJ2-1	TRBV28	NA	CASASGTVKGDEQFF	TGTGCCAGCGCATCCGGGACAGTAAAGGGGGATGAGCAGTTCTTC
TRBD1	TRBJ2-7	TRBV27	NA	CASSQGQGMAWDYEQYF	TGTGCCAGCAGTCAGGGACAGGGCATGGCCTGGGACTACGAGCAGTACTTC
NA	TRBJ2-1	TRBV5-1	NA	CASSAGGSSYNEQFF	TGCGCCAGCAGCGCTGGAGGGAGTTCCTACAATGAGCAGTTCTTC
NA	TRBJ2-1	TRBV4-1	NA	CASSQENRGSYNEQFF	TGCGCCAGCAGCCAAGAGAATAGAGGGTCCTACAATGAGCAGTTCTTC
NA	TRBJ1-3	TRBV5-4	NA	CASSPPTESSGNTIYF	TGTGCCAGCAGCCCACCGACTGAAAGCTCTGGAAACACCATATATTTT
NA	TRBJ1-2	TRBV10-3	NA	CAISEVSGARYGYTF	TGTGCCATCAGTGAGGTATCAGGGGCGAGGTATGGCTACACCTTC
NA	TRBJ1-1	TRBV28	NA	CASSLGGLNTEAFF	TGTGCCAGCAGTTTAGGAGGACTGAACACTGAAGCTTTCTTT
NA	TRBJ1-2	TRBV11-2	NA	CASSSLGGSPRYGYTF	TGTGCCAGCAGCTCACTGGGGGGATCTCCTCGCTATGGCTACACCTTC
NA	TRBJ1-3	TRBV4-1	NA	CASSQDGGALGNTIYF	TGCGCCAGCAGCCAAGATGGGGGGGCGCTAGGAAACACCATATATTTT
TRBD1	TRBJ1-2	TRBV3-1/TRBV3-2	few	CASSPRTGIGYGYTF	TGTGCCAGCAGCCCTCGGACAGGGATCGGCTATGGCTACACCTTC
TRBD2	TRBJ2-2	TRBV27	NA	CASRRGLAGGVTGELFF	TGTGCCAGCAGGAGGGGACTAGCGGGAGGGGTCACCGGGGAGCTGTTTTTT
NA	TRBJ2-1	TRBV20-1	NA	CSTTDNEQFF	TGCAGTACCACGGACAATGAGCAGTTCTTC
TRBD1	TRBJ2-5	TRBV25-1	few	CASSDRRQGARETQYF	TGTGCCAGCAGTGATCGAAGACAGGGGGCTAGGGAGACCCAGTACTTC
NA	TRBJ1-1	TRBV5-1	NA	CASSLRGADTEAFF	TGCGCCAGCAGCCTGCGGGGGGCTGACACTGAAGCTTTCTTT
TRBD1	TRBJ2-1	TRBV7-8	few	CASSRTGDRYNEQFF	TGTGCCAGCAGCCGAACAGGGGATCGATACAATGAGCAGTTCTTC
NA	TRBJ1-4	TRBV30	NA	CAWSVGQGGEKLFF	TGTGCCTGGAGTGTAGGCCAGGGTGGTGAAAAACTGTTTTTT
NA	TRBJ2-1	TRBV27	NA	CASTPGLGYNEQFF	TGTGCCAGCACGCCGGGACTTGGCTACAATGAGCAGTTCTTC
NA	TRBJ1-2	TRBV2	NA	CASSGLVGHHGYTF	TGTGCCAGCAGTGGCTTGGTGGGCCACCATGGCTACACCTTC
NA	TRBJ2-2	TRBV6-6	once	CASSPIERASTGELFF	TGTGCCAGCAGTCCGATAGAGCGGGCCAGCACCGGGGAGCTGTTTTTT
TRBD2	TRBJ2-7	TRBV28	NA	CASTLAGRSYEQYF	TGTGCCAGCACCCTAGCGGGACGTTCCTACGAGCAGTACTTC
NA	TRBJ2-7	TRBV24-1	NA	CATSSGSYEQYF	TGTGCCACCAGTAGCGGTTCCTACGAGCAGTACTTC
TRBD2	TRBJ2-1	TRBV9	NA	CASSSSGGLYNEQFF	TGTGCCAGCAGCTCTTCGGGGGGGCTTTACAATGAGCAGTTCTTC
TRBD2	TRBJ2-2	TRBV9	NA	CASSSLLAFTGELFF	TGTGCCAGCAGCTCCTTACTAGCGTTCACCGGGGAGCTGTTTTTT
TRBD2	TRBJ2-5	TRBV11-2	NA	CASSRRTSEIETQYF	TGTGCCAGCAGCCGACGGACTAGCGAGATAGAGACCCAGTACTTC
TRBD1	TRBJ1-4	TRBV7-9	NA	CASSLMTGTEKLFF	TGTGCCAGCAGCTTAATGACAGGGACGGAAAAACTGTTTTTT
NA	TRBJ1-4	TRBV9	NA	CASSVAATNEKLFF	TGTGCCAGCAGCGTAGCAGCAACTAATGAAAAACTGTTTTTT